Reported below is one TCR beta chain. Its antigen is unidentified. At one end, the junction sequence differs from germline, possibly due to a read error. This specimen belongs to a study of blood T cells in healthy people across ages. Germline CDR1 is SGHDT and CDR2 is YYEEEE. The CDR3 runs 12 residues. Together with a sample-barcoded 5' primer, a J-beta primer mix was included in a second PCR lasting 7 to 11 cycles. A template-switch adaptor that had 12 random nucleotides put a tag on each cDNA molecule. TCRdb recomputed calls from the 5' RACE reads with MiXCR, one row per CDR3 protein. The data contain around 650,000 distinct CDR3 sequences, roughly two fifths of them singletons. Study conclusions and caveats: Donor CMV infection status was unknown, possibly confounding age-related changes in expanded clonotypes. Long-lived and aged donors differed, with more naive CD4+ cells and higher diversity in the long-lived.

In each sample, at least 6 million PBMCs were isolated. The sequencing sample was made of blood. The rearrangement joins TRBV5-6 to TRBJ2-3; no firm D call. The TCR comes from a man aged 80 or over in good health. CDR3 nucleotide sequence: TGTGCCAGCAGCCTGACGCCAGACACGCGGTATTTT. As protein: CASSLTPDTRYF.